The rows below give T cell receptor beta chains drawn from one sample of a study of technical replicates of blood from a handful of donors. Produced via immunoSEQ multiplex PCR; TCRdb's table is partial and in-frame only. The sample lists roughly 100,000 clones; roughly 95% were seen once. Sequencing used T cells isolated from PBMCs. These receptor sequences come from a human donor in good health. Both conserved end residues are part of each CDR3. A D gene is named only where the DNA matches it firmly. Not all rows give a size; the values are once, few, many and, for expanded clones, a class.

CDR3 DNA,CDR3 protein,clone size,J gene,CDR3 length,V gene,D gene
TGTGCCAGCATCTTGGAGGGAAACTATGGCTACACCTTC,CASILEGNYGYTF,-,TRBJ1-2,13,TRBV28,-
TGTGCCAGCAGCTTTACGGGGATGGACAATGAGCAGTTCTTC,CASSFTGMDNEQFF,-,TRBJ2-1,14,TRBV7-3,-
TGTGCCAGCAGCTTGGCGTGGGAGCGTACAGATACGCAGTATTTT,CASSLAWERTDTQYF,-,TRBJ2-3,15,TRBV11-2,-
TGCGCCAGCAGCTTGGGGGACAGCTTACAAGAGACCCAGTACTTC,CASSLGDSLQETQYF,once,TRBJ2-5,15,TRBV5-1,TRBD1
TGTGCCAGCAGTTTACCAGGGGGCGGGAGGGAGGCCCAGTACTTC,CASSLPGGGREAQYF,-,TRBJ2-5,15,TRBV25-1,-
TGTGCCAGCAGTCTGACTAGTACAGGCACAGATACGCAGTATTTT,CASSLTSTGTDTQYF,-,TRBJ2-3,15,TRBV28,-
TGCGCCAGCAGCCAAGACCGTTGGGGAGGGTCGAAAGTTGGTGCGAAAGAAAAACTGTTTTTT,CASSQDRWGGSKVGAKEKLFF,-,TRBJ1-4,21,TRBV4-1,-
TGTGCCAGCAATACTAGCGGGAACACAGATACGCAGTATTTT,CASNTSGNTDTQYF,-,TRBJ2-3,14,TRBV6-4,TRBD2
TGTGCCAGCAGTTTACGGGCAGGGGGCTGGGAGCAGTACTTC,CASSLRAGGWEQYF,-,TRBJ2-7,14,TRBV27,TRBD1
TGTGCCAGCAGTTACGGACACCGTCAGAACACTGAAGCTTTCTTT,CASSYGHRQNTEAFF,-,TRBJ1-1,15,TRBV6-5,-
TGTGCCAGCAGCTTTTCCGGGGACACCATATATTTT,CASSFSGDTIYF,-,TRBJ1-3,12,TRBV7-9,-
TGTGCCACCCTCTTCGGGGGAGGAATTACTACGGATACGCAGTATTTT,CATLFGGGITTDTQYF,-,TRBJ2-3,16,TRBV10-3,-
TGCGCCAGCAGTGAAGGGACACCTTATCAGCCCCAGCATTTT,CASSEGTPYQPQHF,-,TRBJ1-5,14,TRBV10-2,-
TGCGCCAGCAGCTTGGGAGCGGACAGGGCCCCTTTTATAAACTATGGCTACACCTTC,CASSLGADRAPFINYGYTF,-,TRBJ1-2,19,TRBV5-1,TRBD1
TGTGCCAGCAGCTTAAAACGCCAAGACAGGGGGCTTGGGGAGACCCAGTACTTC,CASSLKRQDRGLGETQYF,once,TRBJ2-5,18,TRBV7-9,TRBD1
TGTGCCAGCAGTTTAGCAGGGGGCGCGGTGTTTGGCAGGGAGCTGTTTTTT,CASSLAGGAVFGRELFF,-,TRBJ2-2,17,TRBV28,TRBD1
TGTGCCAGCAGCCCTGGACTAGCGGGACGAGATACGCAGTATTTT,CASSPGLAGRDTQYF,-,TRBJ2-3,15,TRBV7-9,TRBD2
TGTGCCAGCAGCTCTGGCCGGGGGGACCGAGGCTACACCTTC,CASSSGRGDRGYTF,-,TRBJ1-2,14,TRBV5-4,-
TGTGCCAGCAGCGTAGTTGGTAGGGAGAATGAGCAGTTCTTC,CASSVVGRENEQFF,-,TRBJ2-1,14,TRBV9,-